The 28 T cell receptor beta chains below all came from one sample that was sequenced in a study of T cell clusters in autoimmune cytopenias (dated by TCRdb to about 2019). Data came from an Illumina MiSeq. To amplify TRB rearrangements, a touch-down multiplex PCR protocol was run with the TRB-A and TRB-B primer pools combined in a single tube. TCRdb reprocessed the public reads and reports one entry per CDR3 protein sequence, without DNA. The table for this sample records a few thousand distinct CDR3 sequences. The ten largest clones add up to roughly 15% of the sample. For each sample, TRB amplification used roughly 250 ng of peripheral blood genomic DNA, equal to 35,000 to 40,000 genome equivalents. Sample: peripheral blood. The receptors were gathered from a human donor with an autoimmune cytopenia or autoimmune hepatitis (not recorded which).

This chain links TRBV18 with TRBJ1-1. The germline V gene has CDR1 KGHSH and CDR2 LQKENI. The CDR3 length is 13 residues. CDR3 sequence reads: CASSPGMNTEAFF. The full variable domain, with the rest looked up from reference TRBV18 and TRBJ1-1, is NAGVMQNPRHLVRRRGQEARLRCSPMKGHSHVYWYRQLPEEGLKFMVYLQKENIIDESGMPKERFSAEFPKEGPSILRIQQVVRGDSAAYFCASSPGMNTEAFFGQGTRLTVV.

V usage is TRBV6-1 and J usage is TRBJ1-4; the D call from TCRdb, TRBD1, cannot be confirmed without DNA. Germline CDR1 reads MNHNS; CDR2 reads SASEGT. The CDR3 length is 16 residues. Here the CDR3 reads CASTPLRPVANEKLFF.

The chain carries TRBV5-1 and TRBJ2-1; the TRBD2 assignment by TCRdb is unverifiable without DNA. CDR1 is SGHRS and CDR2 is YFSETQ in the germline V gene. This CDR3 is built from 15 residues. The CDR3 reads CASSLQGSGSNEQFF.

J is TRBJ1-2 and V is TRBV5-4; there is no DNA to check the TCRdb D call of TRBD1. CDR1 and CDR2 (germline): SGHNT, YYREEE (reference sequence). The CDR3 runs to 14 residues. This CDR3 reads CASRKDRGDYGYTF.

This sequence joins TRBV20-1 and TRBJ2-5; there is no DNA to check the TCRdb D call of TRBD2. This CDR3 is 15 amino acids long. Per the germline V gene, CDR1 is DFQATT and CDR2 is SNEGSKA (reference sequence). CDR3 region: CSARDRASAKETQYF.

The chain has TRBV29-1 and TRBJ2-7; TCRdb names TRBD1, which stays unverified in the absence of DNA. Per germline, CDR1 SQVTM and CDR2 ANQGSEA. The CDR3 spans 12 residues. CDR3 loop: CSVGTGGYEQYF.

This chain connects TRBV19 to TRBJ1-2; TCRdb picks TRBD1, but there is no DNA to check that call. Per germline, CDR1 LNHDA and CDR2 SQIVND (reference sequence). The CDR3 sequence is 13 residues long. This CDR3 is CASSTTGGYGYTF.

This clonotype counts as medium-sized by frequency. The gene calls are TRBV27 and TRBJ2-1; TCRdb selects TRBD1, and the lack of DNA leaves this call unchecked. CDR1 and CDR2 from the germline V gene are MNHEY and SMNVEV (reference sequence). This CDR3 has 13 residues. CDR3 amino acids: CASSFPWDNEQFF.

V and J are TRBV15 and TRBJ1-2; TCRdb outputs TRBD1, but without DNA this stays unchecked. CDR1 and CDR2 (germline): LNHNV, YYDKDF (reference sequence). CDR3 size: 15 residues. This CDR3 is CATSAQLQGNYGYTF. The whole variable domain, filled in from reference TRBV15 and TRBJ1-2, reads DAMVIQNPRYQVTQFGKPVTLSCSQTLNHNVMYWYQQKSSQAPKLLFHYYDKDFNNEADTPDNFQSRRPNTSFCFLDIRSPGLGDTAMYLCATSAQLQGNYGYTFGSGTRLTVV.

V gene TRBV5-4 combines with J gene TRBJ2-7; TCRdb outputs TRBD1, but without DNA this stays unchecked. The CDR3 loop spans 15 amino acids. Germline CDR1 reads SGHNT; CDR2 reads YYREEE (reference sequence). The CDR3 loop reads CASSALQAFSYEQYF.

The CDR3 loop is CASSFPGTGGYEQYF. The chain has TRBV5-6 and TRBJ2-7; lacking DNA, the TRBD1 call made by TCRdb goes unchecked. Germline CDR1 SGHDT, CDR2 YYEEEE. CDR3 size: 15 residues.

The V and J genes are TRBV12-3 or TRBV12-4 and TRBJ2-7; TCRdb indicates TRBD1, and absent DNA this call remains unverified. This CDR3 is 13 amino acids long. CDR3 amino acids: CASRTGMTYEQYF.

The chain employs TRBV6-1 and TRBJ2-7; TCRdb returns TRBD1, unconfirmable since there is no DNA. This CDR3 is built from 14 residues. CDR1 and CDR2 from the germline V gene are MNHNS and SASEGT. The CDR3 here is CASRRTGGSYEQYF.

The chain has TRBV12-3 or TRBV12-4 and TRBJ2-6; TCRdb designates TRBD2, a call that cannot be tested without DNA. CDR3 length: 18 amino acids. The chain's CDR3 is CASSSRLAGATGANVLTF.

J is TRBJ1-2 and V is TRBV29-1; TCRdb's D gene call, TRBD1, goes unchecked for lack of DNA. From germline, CDR1 is SQVTM and CDR2 ANQGSEA. There are 13 residues in the CDR3. CDR3 region: CSVLGQSNYGYTF.

This clonotype is classed as medium-sized by frequency. V gene TRBV5-5 combines with J gene TRBJ1-4; there is no DNA to check the TCRdb D call of TRBD1. The CDR3 runs 15 residues. The germline gives CDR1 SGHKS, CDR2 YYEKEE (reference sequence). The CDR3 region is CASSLGPGRIEKLFF.

The J gene is TRBJ2-7, the V gene TRBV12-3 or TRBV12-4; TCRdb indicates TRBD1, and absent DNA this call remains unverified. CDR3 length equals 16 residues. The CDR3 protein is CASSPGTGGPSYEQYF.

This chain joins TRBV5-6 and TRBJ2-3; TCRdb's D call, TRBD1, is unchecked because there is no DNA. The CDR3 runs 17 residues. Germline V gives CDR1 SGHDT, CDR2 YYEEEE. The CDR3 spells CASSLFLKTGNTDTQYF.

V usage is TRBV30 and J usage is TRBJ2-5. This CDR3 has 15 amino acids. Germline CDR1 and CDR2: GTSNPN and SVGIG (reference sequence). The CDR3 protein is CAWSVRANPPETQYF.

The chain links TRBV7-9 to TRBJ2-2. This CDR3 region has 16 residues. Germline CDR1 and CDR2: SEHNR and FQNEAQ (reference sequence). The CDR3: CASSQQTLSNTGELFF.

The V call is TRBV10-3, the J call TRBJ2-1; the TCRdb D gene call, TRBD2, has no DNA to confirm it. The CDR3 sequence is 12 residues long. The germline V gene has CDR1 ENHRY and CDR2 SYGVKD. The CDR3: CAIKEDRSEQFF.

According to its frequency, this clonotype is medium-sized. The chain employs TRBV30 and TRBJ2-7; no DNA is available, so the TRBD1 call from TCRdb remains unchecked. This CDR3 region has 14 residues. Germline lookup yields CDR1 GTSNPN and CDR2 SVGIG (reference sequence). The CDR3 loop reads CAWSVGRRGNEQYF.

CDR3 loop: CASSPGTRLGEKLFF. The chain carries TRBV19 and TRBJ1-4; TCRdb picks TRBD1, but there is no DNA to check that call. The CDR3 has 15 amino acids. Per germline, CDR1 LNHDA and CDR2 SQIVND (reference sequence).

In terms of frequency, this clonotype is medium-sized (0.01 to 0.1%). The rearrangement links TRBV19 to TRBJ2-6. Germline V gene sequence: CDR1 LNHDA, CDR2 SQIVND (reference sequence). CDR3 length: 13 residues. The CDR3 protein is CASSISGANVLTF. The variable domain in full, with the rest retrieved from reference TRBV19 and TRBJ2-6, is DGGITQSPKYLFRKEGQNVTLSCEQNLNHDAMYWYRQDPGQGLRLIYYSQIVNDFQKGDIAEGYSVSREKKESFPLTVTSAQKNPTAFYLCASSISGANVLTFGAGSRLTVL.

By frequency, this clonotype registers medium-sized. The V call is TRBV18, the J call TRBJ2-7; the D call from TCRdb, TRBD1, cannot be confirmed without DNA. CDR1 KGHSH and CDR2 LQKENI come from the germline V gene. This CDR3 region has 16 residues. The CDR3 region is CASSLRTGPGPYEQYF.

The gene calls are TRBV30 and TRBJ1-5; TCRdb gives TRBD1 as the D gene, but with no DNA this cannot be confirmed. The CDR3 is made up of 15 amino acids. Looked up from germline, CDR1 is GTSNPN and CDR2 is SVGIG (reference sequence). CDR3 protein: CAWSRGEHSNQPQHF.

The chain couples TRBV6-1 to TRBJ2-3; TCRdb indicates TRBD1, and absent DNA this call remains unverified. The germline V gene has CDR1 MNHNS and CDR2 SASEGT. There are 13 residues in the CDR3. The CDR3 region is CASRQGILDTQYF.

This clonotype is labeled medium-sized based on frequency. This chain links TRBV19 with TRBJ1-4; the TCRdb D gene call, TRBD1, has no DNA to confirm it. This CDR3 region has 15 residues. Germline V gene sequence: CDR1 LNHDA, CDR2 SQIVND (reference sequence). The CDR3 spells CASSVLGQFNEKLFF. Variable domain in full (rest from reference TRBV19 and TRBJ1-4): DGGITQSPKYLFRKEGQNVTLSCEQNLNHDAMYWYRQDPGQGLRLIYYSQIVNDFQKGDIAEGYSVSREKKESFPLTVTSAQKNPTAFYLCASSVLGQFNEKLFFGSGTQLSVL.